Listed below are T cell receptor beta chains from one sample, sequenced in a study of cytomegalovirus exposure and HLA in healthy donors. Here immunoSEQ multiplex PCR was the method, and the copy in TCRdb shows in-frame clones only, minus some. The top ten hold about 5% of the sample, which has about 190,000 clones, roughly 77% seen once. The sequenced sample was PBMCs. Receptor source: a man aged 25 to 40 in good health and CMV-seropositive. Each CDR3 is given with its conserved first and last residue. The D gene is left open where the match is weak. Only part of the rows carry a size: once, few, many, or a class if the clone is expanded.

TRBV10-3	-	-	TRBJ1-1	CAISEASSNTEAFF	TGTGCCATCAGTGAGGCCAGTTCGAACACTGAAGCTTTCTTT
TRBV18	-	-	TRBJ2-6	CASSKKGGSSGANVLTF	TGTGCCAGCTCAAAGAAGGGGGGGAGCTCTGGGGCCAACGTCCTGACTTTC
TRBV6-1	-	-	TRBJ2-2	CASSEWGPGELFF	TGTGCCAGCAGTGAGTGGGGGCCCGGGGAGCTGTTTTTT
TRBV30	-	-	TRBJ1-2	CAWSVHVAGNGYTF	TGTGCCTGGAGTGTACATGTGGCAGGGAATGGCTACACCTTC
TRBV5-1	-	-	TRBJ2-3	CASSLSGREGDTQYF	TGCGCCAGCAGCCTATCGGGCCGTGAGGGAGATACGCAGTATTTT
TRBV7-2	-	once	TRBJ2-7	CASSLAAGNEQYF	TGTGCCAGCAGCTTAGCGGCCGGGAACGAGCAGTACTTC
TRBV27	-	-	TRBJ2-7	CASSLTQSYEQYF	TGTGCCAGCAGTTTGACACAATCCTACGAGCAGTACTTC
TRBV18	-	-	TRBJ1-1	CASSPRALNTEAFF	TGTGCCAGCTCACCACGGGCGCTGAACACTGAAGCTTTCTTT
TRBV6-6	-	few	TRBJ1-5	CASSRGLSNQPQHF	TGTGCCAGCAGTCGCGGACTGTCCAATCAGCCCCAGCATTTT
TRBV19	TRBD2	-	TRBJ2-1	CTSRGGAGNNEQFF	TGTACCTCCCGCGGGGGGGCAGGAAACAATGAGCAGTTCTTC
TRBV29-1	TRBD1	-	TRBJ2-7	CSVVTGGRSEQYF	TGCAGCGTTGTTACAGGGGGTCGGTCCGAGCAGTACTTC
TRBV4-2	-	-	TRBJ1-5	CASSQAGQPQHF	TGTGCCAGCAGCCAAGCAGGTCAGCCCCAGCATTTT
TRBV5-4	TRBD2	-	TRBJ2-1	CASSLGGASGRDEQFF	TGTGCCAGCAGCTTGGGAGGCGCTAGCGGGAGAGATGAGCAGTTCTTC
TRBV7-2	-	-	TRBJ1-5	CASSLYGDGGQPQHF	TGTGCCAGCAGCTTATATGGTGACGGAGGTCAGCCCCAGCATTTT
TRBV7-8	-	-	TRBJ1-1	CASSSQVNTEAFF	TGTGCCAGCAGCTCACAGGTGAACACTGAAGCTTTCTTT
TRBV28	TRBD2	-	TRBJ2-7	CASSTPLAGASEQYF	TGTGCCAGCAGTACCCCGCTAGCGGGAGCCTCCGAGCAGTACTTC
TRBV7-2	TRBD2	-	TRBJ2-1	CASSLVGGGRYNEQFF	TGTGCCAGCAGCTTAGTCGGCGGGGGACGCTACAATGAGCAGTTCTTC
TRBV5-1	-	-	TRBJ2-7	CASSSDTGNEQYF	TGCGCCAGCAGCTCCGATACAGGGAACGAGCAGTACTTC
TRBV29-1	TRBD2	-	TRBJ2-7	CSVLTSGSSYEQYF	TGCAGCGTCCTAACTAGCGGGAGTTCCTACGAGCAGTACTTC
TRBV5-1	TRBD1	-	TRBJ2-5	CASSLARGQGNHWETQYF	TGCGCCAGCAGCTTGGCCAGGGGACAGGGGAATCATTGGGAGACCCAGTACTTC
TRBV28	-	-	TRBJ1-2	CASSLYEGYTF	TGTGCCAGCAGTTTATACGAGGGCTACACCTTC
TRBV28	-	once	TRBJ2-1	CASRIEPTSRGYNEQFF	TGTGCCAGCAGGATCGAACCGACTAGCAGGGGATACAATGAGCAGTTCTTC
TRBV6-6	-	many	TRBJ2-4	CASSYRDSEYF	TGTGCCAGCAGTTACCGGGACTCTGAGTACTTC
TRBV27	TRBD2	-	TRBJ2-7	CASTGLAGINEQYF	TGTGCCAGCACGGGACTAGCGGGGATCAACGAGCAGTACTTC
TRBV5-6	TRBD2	few	TRBJ2-1	CASSHLGGSLSYNEQFF	TGTGCCAGCAGCCATCTCGGCGGGAGTCTTAGTTACAATGAGCAGTTCTTC
TRBV5-5	TRBD2	-	TRBJ2-1	CASSLVLAGVNEQFF	TGTGCCAGCAGCTTGGTTCTAGCGGGAGTGAATGAGCAGTTCTTC
TRBV7-8	TRBD2	-	TRBJ2-7	CASRLLAGDSYEQYF	TGTGCCAGCAGACTACTAGCGGGAGACTCCTACGAGCAGTACTTC
TRBV28	-	-	TRBJ2-1	CASREAGGTFEQFF	TGTGCCAGCAGAGAAGCAGGGGGGACGTTTGAGCAGTTCTTC
TRBV30	TRBD1	few	TRBJ1-2	CAWSVQGADTF	TGTGCCTGGAGTGTACAGGGGGCAGACACCTTC
TRBV7-8	-	-	TRBJ1-2	CASSLVPSYGYTF	TGTGCCAGCAGCTTAGTCCCTTCCTATGGCTACACCTTC
TRBV2	-	-	TRBJ2-3	CASRSRTSTDTQYF	TGTGCCAGCAGATCGAGGACTAGCACAGATACGCAGTATTTT
TRBV27	-	-	TRBJ2-7	CASRRRGGNEQYF	TGTGCCAGCAGGAGGAGGGGCGGTAACGAGCAGTACTTC
TRBV30	-	-	TRBJ2-7	CAWTPRARGNDEQYF	TGTGCCTGGACCCCCAGGGCGCGCGGGAACGACGAGCAGTACTTC
TRBV18	-	-	TRBJ2-7	CASSRTVDSYEQYF	TGTGCCAGCTCTCGGACAGTGGACTCCTACGAGCAGTACTTC
TRBV9	-	few	TRBJ1-1	CASSVTGNTEAFF	TGTGCCAGCAGCGTCACGGGGAACACTGAAGCTTTCTTT
TRBV27	TRBD1	once	TRBJ2-3	CASRITGGHTDTQYF	TGTGCCAGCAGGATAACAGGGGGCCACACAGATACGCAGTATTTT
TRBV28	TRBD1	-	TRBJ2-5	CASSKGVGTEETQYF	TGTGCCAGCAGTAAGGGGGTTGGGACAGAAGAGACCCAGTACTTC
TRBV6-4	TRBD1	few	TRBJ1-1	CASSKTGETEAFF	TGTGCCAGCAGTAAAACAGGGGAAACTGAAGCTTTCTTT
TRBV19	-	-	TRBJ2-5	CASSMGGALGETQYF	TGTGCCAGTAGTATGGGGGGGGCACTGGGGGAGACCCAGTACTTC
TRBV6-5	TRBD1	-	TRBJ1-2	CASSYAWTGQDYTF	TGTGCCAGCAGTTACGCGTGGACAGGTCAGGACTACACCTTC
TRBV4-2	TRBD2	few	TRBJ2-7	CASSQVGPGREGYEQYF	TGTGCCAGCAGCCAAGTCGGCCCGGGCAGGGAGGGCTACGAGCAGTACTTC
TRBV6-5	-	-	TRBJ2-7	CASSLQGRYEQYF	TGTGCCAGCAGCCTACAGGGACGCTACGAGCAGTACTTC
TRBV11-2	TRBD1	-	TRBJ2-5	CASSIGPGQGIETQYF	TGTGCCAGCAGCATCGGACCGGGACAGGGGATTGAGACCCAGTACTTC
TRBV4-3	-	-	TRBJ2-7	CASSQDLGGGEQYF	TGCGCCAGCAGCCAAGATCTCGGGGGAGGCGAGCAGTACTTC
TRBV7-2	-	once	TRBJ2-1	CASSALARDEQFF	TGTGCCAGCAGCGCCCTAGCTCGGGATGAGCAGTTCTTC
TRBV19	-	once	TRBJ1-2	CASSKTVDYGYTF	TGTGCCAGTAGTAAGACAGTGGACTATGGCTACACCTTC
TRBV18	TRBD2	-	TRBJ2-1	CASSPRGGGITFF	TGTGCCAGCTCACCACGGGGCGGGGGAATAACGTTCTTC
TRBV29-1	-	-	TRBJ2-5	CSVSLGLSQETQYF	TGCAGCGTCTCACTCGGACTAAGTCAAGAGACCCAGTACTTC